A selection of T cell receptor beta chains follows, all from one sample in a study of blood T cell repertoires in COVID-19. The protocol was immunoSEQ multiplex PCR, while the TCRdb copy is restricted to in-frame clones and leaves out a portion. This sample yields about 330,000 clones, of which roughly 90% are seen a single time; about 18% belongs to the top ten. The sample comprised PBMCs or T cells enriched from blood (not recorded which). The receptor set was obtained from a woman aged 30 to 39 who had recovered from COVID-19. The CDR3 runs from the conserved cysteine through the conserved F or W. The D gene is left open where the match is weak. Clone size is shown for a subset of rows, as once, few, many or a class of expanded clone.

V gene	J gene	D gene	clone size	CDR3 DNA	CDR3 protein
TRBV11-2	TRBJ2-2	-	-	TGTGCCAGCAGTATTGGCGCCGAAGGTAGCAGGGAGCTGTTTTTT	CASSIGAEGSRELFF
TRBV5-5	TRBJ1-5	TRBD1	-	TGTGCCAGCAGCTCCTGGACAGGGGACAATCAGCCCCAGCATTTT	CASSSWTGDNQPQHF
TRBV12-3/TRBV12-4	TRBJ2-2	-	-	TGTGCCAGCCCTTCCTGGAGGGCCGGGGAGCTGTTTTTT	CASPSWRAGELFF
TRBV6-2/TRBV6-3	TRBJ2-1	-	-	TGTGCCAGCAGTCGCTCCCCACTAGCTAATGAGCAGTTCTTC	CASSRSPLANEQFF
TRBV9	TRBJ2-1	TRBD1	-	TGTGCCAGCAGCGTATTAGGGGGCCCCAATGAGCAGTTCTTC	CASSVLGGPNEQFF
TRBV19	TRBJ1-5	-	-	TGTGCCAGTAGTATGGACAGTGGGAATCAGCCCCAGCATTTT	CASSMDSGNQPQHF
TRBV11-2	TRBJ1-2	-	-	TGTGCCAGCAGCCCACAGGGCTACTATGGCTACACCTTC	CASSPQGYYGYTF
TRBV4-1	TRBJ1-1	TRBD1	-	TGCGCCAGCAGCCAGGGACAGGCCACTGAAGCTTTCTTT	CASSQGQATEAFF
TRBV5-6	TRBJ1-2	TRBD1	-	TGTGCCAGCAGCTCGTCGAGGGACAGCCCTCGAGGAGGCTACACCTTC	CASSSSRDSPRGGYTF
TRBV29-1	TRBJ1-1	TRBD1	-	TGCAGCGTTGACCAGACAGGGTTGAACACTGAAGCTTTCTTT	CSVDQTGLNTEAFF
TRBV5-6	TRBJ1-4	-	-	TGTGCCAGCAGCCGTTATGGGACAAAGAATGAAAAACTGTTTTTT	CASSRYGTKNEKLFF
TRBV27	TRBJ2-1	TRBD1	-	TGTGCCAGCAGCCTGACAGGGGGTATCTACAATGAGCAGTTCTTC	CASSLTGGIYNEQFF
TRBV5-6	TRBJ1-5	-	-	TGTGCCAGCAGCCTCGCAGGGTACCAGCCCCAGCATTTT	CASSLAGYQPQHF
TRBV28	TRBJ1-5	TRBD1	-	TGTGCCAGCAGTTTAACTGGGACAGGGGTCTCTCAGCCCCAGCATTTT	CASSLTGTGVSQPQHF
TRBV7-9	TRBJ1-1	TRBD1	-	TGTGCCAGCAGCTTGCCAGGGGGCACCGTGAACACTGAAGCTTTCTTT	CASSLPGGTVNTEAFF
TRBV4-2	TRBJ1-4	TRBD1	once	TGTGCCAGCAGCCAGAAACAGGGGGCAGATGAAAAACTGTTTTTT	CASSQKQGADEKLFF
TRBV6-5	TRBJ1-2	TRBD1	-	TGTGCCAGCAGTTACGGACAGGGGCCGGGCTATGGCTACACCTTC	CASSYGQGPGYGYTF
TRBV5-1	TRBJ2-1	-	-	TGCGCCAGCAGCTTGCAATACAATGAGCAGTTCTTC	CASSLQYNEQFF
TRBV13	TRBJ2-1	TRBD2	-	TGTGCCAGCAGCTCAGGACTAGCGGGAGCCTACAATGAGCAGTTCTTC	CASSSGLAGAYNEQFF
TRBV6-4	TRBJ1-2	-	once	TGTGCCATAGGGAAAGGGGACACCTTC	CAIGKGDTF